The rows below give T cell receptor beta chains drawn from one sample of a study of T-cell reconstitution after alpha-beta-depleted transplantation in children. TCRdb re-called the PCR reads with MiXCR, one entry per CDR3 protein. Of around 600,000 distinct CDR3 sequences in the sample, 23% were seen once. The sequencing used PBMCs, mostly from graft donor cells, collected 360 days after TCRalphabeta/CD19-depleted stem cell transplant. These receptors were taken from a boy under two years old who had a stem cell transplant for acute myeloid leukemia, so the T cells may come from the graft donor. The CDR3 runs from the conserved cysteine through the conserved F or W. Fields, in order: clone size, V gene, D gene, J gene, CDR3 DNA, CDR3 protein. D genes are given only for firm matches. Size values are once, few and many counts, or a class for expanded clones, and some rows have none.

clone_size: many
v_call: TRBV12-3/TRBV12-4
d_call: TRBD1
j_call: TRBJ1-1
cdr3_nt: TGTGCCAGCATGATGGACAGGTGGGGAGCTGTAGGATCTGAAGCTTTCTTT
cdr3_aa: CASMMDRWGAVGSEAFF

clone_size: once
v_call: TRBV13
d_call: NA
j_call: TRBJ2-1
cdr3_nt: TGTGCCAGCAGCTTCGTGGACAATGAGCATTTCTTC
cdr3_aa: CASSFVDNEHFF

clone_size: NA
v_call: TRBV20-1
d_call: NA
j_call: TRBJ2-7
cdr3_nt: TGCAGTGCTAGAGCGGAGGGGGCTAGCGATTACTACGAGCAGTACTTC
cdr3_aa: CSARAEGASDYYEQYF

clone_size: NA
v_call: TRBV6-5
d_call: NA
j_call: TRBJ1-6
cdr3_nt: TGTGCCAGCAGTTACTCGCCTTTTGGGAGCTCCTATAATTCACCCCTCCACTTT
cdr3_aa: CASSYSPFGSSYNSPLHF

clone_size: NA
v_call: TRBV6-5
d_call: NA
j_call: TRBJ2-3
cdr3_nt: TGTGCCAGCAGTTTCGGTCAGACAGATACGCAGTATTTT
cdr3_aa: CASSFGQTDTQYF

clone_size: NA
v_call: TRBV7-9
d_call: TRBD1
j_call: TRBJ1-2
cdr3_nt: TGTGCCAGCAGCCAAGGGACAGGGTATGTGGATGGCTACACCTTC
cdr3_aa: CASSQGTGYVDGYTF

clone_size: NA
v_call: TRBV6-5
d_call: NA
j_call: TRBJ1-2
cdr3_nt: TGTGCCAGCAGTTGGGGGGCTTACTATGGCTACACCTTC
cdr3_aa: CASSWGAYYGYTF

clone_size: NA
v_call: TRBV7-9
d_call: TRBD2
j_call: TRBJ2-1
cdr3_nt: TGTGCCAGCAGCCCGGGACTAGCGCTATACAATGAGCAGTTCTTC
cdr3_aa: CASSPGLALYNEQFF

clone_size: NA
v_call: TRBV20-1
d_call: NA
j_call: TRBJ2-3
cdr3_nt: TGCAGTGCTAGACAGGACCTCACAGATACGCAGTATTTT
cdr3_aa: CSARQDLTDTQYF

clone_size: few
v_call: TRBV29-1
d_call: NA
j_call: TRBJ2-1
cdr3_nt: TGCAGCGTTGGGGGGTGGGTCAATGAGCAGTTCTTC
cdr3_aa: CSVGGWVNEQFF

clone_size: few
v_call: TRBV6-1
d_call: TRBD2
j_call: TRBJ2-2
cdr3_nt: TGTGCCAGCAGTGATGTGGTGTCGCTAGCGGGGGGCCGCGGGGAGCTGTTTTTT
cdr3_aa: CASSDVVSLAGGRGELFF

clone_size: many
v_call: TRBV5-1
d_call: NA
j_call: TRBJ2-6
cdr3_nt: TGCGCCAGCAGCTTCTCCTTTCTGGGGGCCAACGTCCTGACTTTC
cdr3_aa: CASSFSFLGANVLTF

clone_size: NA
v_call: TRBV6-4
d_call: TRBD1
j_call: TRBJ1-1
cdr3_nt: TGTGCCAGCAGTGCCTACAGGGGGCGAGGGGCGAACACTGAAGCTTTCTTT
cdr3_aa: CASSAYRGRGANTEAFF

clone_size: NA
v_call: TRBV20-1
d_call: TRBD2
j_call: TRBJ2-1
cdr3_nt: TGCAGTGCTAGGGGCATCCTAGCGGGGGGGTACAATGAGCAGTTCTTC
cdr3_aa: CSARGILAGGYNEQFF

clone_size: NA
v_call: TRBV28
d_call: NA
j_call: TRBJ2-1
cdr3_nt: TGTGCCAGCAGTTTAGCCCAGGGGCGCGGTTACAATGAGCAGTTCTTC
cdr3_aa: CASSLAQGRGYNEQFF

clone_size: NA
v_call: TRBV4-1
d_call: NA
j_call: TRBJ2-1
cdr3_nt: TGCGCCAGCAGCCAAAGCCCCGGGCTTTCAGGCAATGAGCAGTTCTTC
cdr3_aa: CASSQSPGLSGNEQFF

clone_size: many
v_call: TRBV5-1
d_call: TRBD1
j_call: TRBJ2-3
cdr3_nt: TGCGCCAGCAGCGACCGGGACAGGGGGCTAGATACGCAGTATTTT
cdr3_aa: CASSDRDRGLDTQYF

clone_size: few
v_call: TRBV6-5
d_call: TRBD2
j_call: TRBJ2-3
cdr3_nt: TGTGCCAGCAGTTGGATGGGGGGGGGGACCACAGATACGCAGTATTTT
cdr3_aa: CASSWMGGGTTDTQYF

clone_size: many
v_call: TRBV29-1
d_call: NA
j_call: TRBJ2-5
cdr3_nt: TGCAGCGTGCCGAGGGGAGTCGGGGAGACCCAGTACTTC
cdr3_aa: CSVPRGVGETQYF

clone_size: few
v_call: TRBV7-6
d_call: NA
j_call: TRBJ2-2
cdr3_nt: TGTGCCAGCAGCTTCAGCATCAGGACAGAAAACACCGGGGAGCTGTTTTTT
cdr3_aa: CASSFSIRTENTGELFF

clone_size: many
v_call: TRBV20-1
d_call: TRBD1
j_call: TRBJ2-1
cdr3_nt: TGCAGTGCCCAAATCTGGGGACAGGGCAAGTTCTTC
cdr3_aa: CSAQIWGQGKFF

clone_size: many
v_call: TRBV3-1
d_call: NA
j_call: TRBJ2-2
cdr3_nt: TGTGCCAGCAGCCAAGTGGGCTTCGGGGAGCTGTTTTTT
cdr3_aa: CASSQVGFGELFF

clone_size: once
v_call: TRBV28
d_call: NA
j_call: TRBJ2-5
cdr3_nt: TGTGCCAGCAGAAGATATTCTGGAAGTCAAGAGACCCAGTACTTC
cdr3_aa: CASRRYSGSQETQYF

clone_size: NA
v_call: TRBV7-2
d_call: TRBD2
j_call: TRBJ2-5
cdr3_nt: TGTGCCAGCAGCCTATCCATGTGGGCGGGGGGTGGAGAGACCCAGTACTTC
cdr3_aa: CASSLSMWAGGGETQYF

clone_size: few
v_call: TRBV12-3/TRBV12-4
d_call: NA
j_call: TRBJ2-2
cdr3_nt: TGTGCCAGCAGTCACCCCGGCGGGGAGCTGTTTTTT
cdr3_aa: CASSHPGGELFF

clone_size: many
v_call: TRBV3-1
d_call: NA
j_call: TRBJ1-2
cdr3_nt: TGTGCCAGCAGCCAAGATTGGACAGACTATGGCTACACCTTC
cdr3_aa: CASSQDWTDYGYTF

clone_size: NA
v_call: TRBV29-1
d_call: NA
j_call: TRBJ1-1
cdr3_nt: TGCAGCGTCCTCGAAGACAGAAGGTACACTGAAGCTTTCTTT
cdr3_aa: CSVLEDRRYTEAFF

clone_size: NA
v_call: TRBV19
d_call: TRBD1
j_call: TRBJ1-1
cdr3_nt: TGTGCCAGTAGTATAAACAGGGGGCGAAAGACCCGTGAAGCTTTCTTT
cdr3_aa: CASSINRGRKTREAFF

clone_size: few
v_call: TRBV15
d_call: NA
j_call: TRBJ1-5
cdr3_nt: TGTGCCACCAGCAGGGGATCGGGACCCGATCAGCCCCAGCATTTT
cdr3_aa: CATSRGSGPDQPQHF

clone_size: few
v_call: TRBV11-2
d_call: TRBD2
j_call: TRBJ2-5
cdr3_nt: TGTGCCAGCAGCTTAGGGGGGACTAGCGGGGCTTGGGAGACCCAGTACTTC
cdr3_aa: CASSLGGTSGAWETQYF

clone_size: many
v_call: TRBV21-1
d_call: NA
j_call: TRBJ1-6
cdr3_nt: TGTGCCAGCAGCTGGATAAACGGGACCGTCCCCCGGGATAATTCACCCCTCCACTTT
cdr3_aa: CASSWINGTVPRDNSPLHF

clone_size: few
v_call: TRBV5-5
d_call: NA
j_call: TRBJ2-3
cdr3_nt: TGTGCCAGCAGCTTGTGGGGGGAGGATACGCAGTATTTT
cdr3_aa: CASSLWGEDTQYF